The TCR beta chain described here comes from a study of blood T cell repertoires in COVID-19. With V trimmed by 4 bases and J by 4 bases, 5 bases remained unmatched. This CDR3 region has 13 residues. From germline, CDR1 is SQVTM and CDR2 ANQGSEA. The repertoire was sequenced with immunoSEQ multiplex PCR; TCRdb's copy has only in-frame clones and lacks some. The sample carries approximately 260,000 clones, approximately 84% recorded once. This clone was observed many times. The sample was peripheral blood. The chain recombines TRBV29-1 with TRBJ2-5, with 8 nucleotides matching TRBD2. This clonotype was sampled from a human donor in a cohort sampled during active COVID-19. The CDR3 reads CSVVRGVGETQYF. DNA for the CDR3: TGCAGCGTTGTGCGGGGGGTGGGAGAGACCCAGTACTTC.